One and the same sample provided the 24 T cell receptor beta chains below, sequenced in a study of T cells after yellow fever vaccination (dated by TCRdb to between 2018 and 2020). The library was generated by 5' RACE. Instrument on record: Illumina HiSeq 2500. TCRdb took the public reads, trimmed them with fastp at Q25, ran MiXCR for clone calling and kept in-frame beta chains. Every distinct CDR3 protein forms one entry, paired with its most common genes and DNA. In this sample the table shows a few hundred thousand distinct CDR3 sequences, about 6.6% of which occur a single time. Around 17% of the sample goes to the ten largest clones. The label giving this sample's treatment or condition can be read as: live attenuated yellow fever vaccine strain. The material sequenced was PBMCs, taken about 41 days after the first yellow fever vaccination. The receptor set was obtained from a man aged 18 to 30 who received the YFV17D yellow fever vaccine.

This clonotype was recorded at least ten times. J is TRBJ2-5 and V is TRBV5-1; D call uncertain. The V end lost 6 bases, the J end lost 3 bases, and 9 bases lay between the germline ends. CDR3 length: 12 amino acids. Germline V gives CDR1 SGHRS, CDR2 YFSETQ. CDR3 nucleotides: TGCGCCAGCATGCAGGAAAAAGAGACCCAGTACTTC. It yields the protein CASMQEKETQYF.

The chain employs TRBV15 and TRBJ2-3, with a tentative D call TRBD2 (6 bases). Germline CDR1 and CDR2: LNHNV and YYDKDF (reference sequence). The CDR3 has 17 residues. Trimming took off 5 bases at V and 2 bases at J, with 20 bases between the two ends. CDR3 residues: CATSQITSSLYTDTQYF. The CDR3 DNA reads as TGTGCCACCAGCCAAATAACTAGCAGCCTTTACACAGATACGCAGTATTTT.

The chain couples TRBV13 to TRBJ2-3; a weak D match, TRBD2 (5 bases). This CDR3 has 13 residues. In germline, CDR1 is PRHDT, CDR2 FYEKMQ (reference sequence). V shed 9 bases and J shed 1 base, with 11 bases lying between them. The CDR3 spells CASKRRGTDTQYF. In DNA, the CDR3 is TGTGCCAGTAAGCGGAGAGGCACAGATACGCAGTATTTT.

V and J are TRBV6-1 and TRBJ2-1; D call uncertain. V was clipped by 8 bases and J by 5 bases, with 13 bases between them. The CDR3 spans 13 residues. CDR1 MNHNS and CDR2 SASEGT come from the germline V gene. DNA for the CDR3: TGTGCCAGCGCAGCGTTAGTCCACAATGAGCAGTTCTTC. It yields the protein CASAALVHNEQFF.

This clonotype was found a few times. The CDR3 DNA reads as TGTGCCACCCCAAAAGGTGGTTCGGGAAGGAATACGCAGTATTTT. Protein sequence: CATPKGGSGRNTQYF. The V gene is TRBV28, the J gene TRBJ2-3, with a tentative D call TRBD2 (5 bases). Germline V CDR1 and CDR2: MDHEN, SYDVKM. Trimming removed 10 bases at V and 7 bases at J, with 24 bases between. The length of the CDR3 is 15 residues.

V gene TRBV7-3 combines with J gene TRBJ2-7; 11 positions agree with TRBD2. CDR1 and CDR2 from the germline V gene are SGHTA and FQGTGA. J gave up 3 bases and V 1 base, and 14 bases lay outside the gene matches. This CDR3 has 19 residues. CDR3 region: CASSLRSMVGLAGGYEQYV. CDR3 DNA: TGTGCCAGCAGCTTAAGGTCGATGGTGGGGCTAGCGGGGGGCTACGAGCAGTACGTC.

The CDR3 reads CSAEKPGTGRKEQYF. The CDR3 DNA reads TGCAGTGCTGAAAAACCGGGGACAGGGCGAAAGGAGCAGTACTTC. The chain carries TRBV20-1 and TRBJ2-7; TRBD1 agrees at 9 bases. Germline CDR1 is DFQATT and CDR2 is SNEGSKA (reference sequence). CDR3 length equals 15 residues. J lost 7 bases, V lost 5 bases, and 15 bases had no gene match.

The genes are TRBV5-1 and TRBJ2-3; the match to TRBD1 covers 8 bases. The CDR3 length is 15 residues. The J segment lost 4 bases and the V segment lost 0 bases, leaving 4 bases of the junction unmatched. The germline gives CDR1 SGHRS, CDR2 YFSETQ. CDR3 nucleotide sequence: TGCGCCAGCAGCTTGGTTGGACAGGGACCAGATACGCAGTATTTT. It encodes CASSLVGQGPDTQYF.

This clonotype was detected only a few times. The chain combines TRBV5-1 with TRBJ1-3; tentative D call: TRBD1 (6 bases). The CDR3 is 16 amino acids. Trimming stripped 2 bases from V and 1 base from J, with 13 bases between. Germline V gives CDR1 SGHRS, CDR2 YFSETQ. The CDR3 loop reads CASSFELQGSGNTIYF. The CDR3 bases are TGCGCCAGCAGCTTTGAGCTTCAGGGGTCTGGAAACACCATATATTTT.

In this sample, this clonotype turned up a few times. This chain connects TRBV19 to TRBJ2-7; tentatively, D is TRBD1 or TRBD2 (5 bases each). This CDR3 spans 15 amino acids. Germline V gene data show CDR1 as LNHDA and CDR2 as SQIVND (reference sequence). V shed 1 base and J shed 2 bases, with 12 bases lying between them. In DNA form, the CDR3 reads TGTGCCAGTAGTATAGGCCCTGGGGGAACCTACGAGCAGTACTTC. This sequence encodes CASSIGPGGTYEQYF.

The chain employs TRBV5-4 and TRBJ1-1; D ambiguous. Germline CDR1 reads SGHNT; CDR2 reads YYREEE (reference sequence). The CDR3 contains 12 residues. V lost 5 bases and J 1 base, leaving 6 bases between the germline ends. CDR3 DNA sequence: TGTGCCAGCAGTTGGGGGAACACTGAAGCTTTCTTT. This encodes CASSWGNTEAFF.

This clonotype has just a few counts. The V and J genes are TRBV7-9 and TRBJ1-2, with D perhaps TRBD1 (6 bases). The CDR3 runs to 14 residues. Germline lookup yields CDR1 SEHNR and CDR2 FQNEAQ (reference sequence). Trimming cost V 5 bases and J 0 bases, with 10 bases left between them. CDR3 sequence (DNA): TGTGCCAGCAGCCCGAGGGGGGCTAACTATGGCTACACCTTC. As protein: CASSPRGANYGYTF.

The table lists this clonotype with a few counts. The chain is built from TRBV7-6 and TRBJ2-7, with 14 bases identical to TRBD2. After removal of 5 bases from V and 3 bases from J, the junction contained 3 bases not matched to a gene. The CDR3 covers 15 residues. Germline V lookup: CDR1 SGHVS, CDR2 FNYEAQ. In DNA form, the CDR3 reads TGTGCCAGCAGCCTGGGGACTAGCGGGGGCTACGAGCAGTACTTC. Encoded protein: CASSLGTSGGYEQYF.

The table lists this clonotype with a few counts. This sequence joins TRBV20-1 and TRBJ2-7; tentatively, D is TRBD1 (5 bases). Deletions cut 5 bases from V and 0 bases from J, with 14 bases between. The CDR3 contains 14 residues. Germline V gene lookup returns CDR1 DFQATT and CDR2 SNEGSKA (reference sequence). The CDR3 is CSAGRAGASYEQYF. The DNA of the CDR3 is TGCAGTGCTGGGCGTGCTGGGGCCTCCTACGAGCAGTACTTC.

This chain joins TRBV6-5 and TRBJ2-2; 9 bases fit TRBD2. Germline CDR1 reads MNHEY; CDR2 reads SVGAGI. The J segment lost 6 bases and the V segment lost 1 base, leaving 6 bases of the junction unmatched. The CDR3 is 16 residues long. The CDR3 nucleotides read TGTGCCAGCAGTTACTTTGCGGGGGGGCCGCCCGGGGAGCTGTTTTTT. This gives the protein CASSYFAGGPPGELFF.

The chain recombines TRBV20-1 with TRBJ2-3; either TRBD1 or TRBD2 may supply D (5 bases each). Per germline, CDR1 DFQATT and CDR2 SNEGSKA (reference sequence). The V end was cut by 3 bases, the J end by 0 bases, with 16 bases between. CDR3 length equals 16 residues. CDR3 region: CSASPPGTPSTDTQYF. DNA for the CDR3: TGCAGTGCTAGTCCCCCCGGGACGCCGAGCACAGATACGCAGTATTTT.

This clonotype occurred a few times. V is TRBV20-1 and J is TRBJ2-1; D may be TRBD2 (6 bases). This CDR3 region has 12 residues. Germline CDR1 reads DFQATT; CDR2 reads SNEGSKA (reference sequence). V was cut by 6 bases and J by 15 bases, with 21 bases left in between. The CDR3 DNA reads TGCAGTGCGTACCGGGACTCGCTTTTTCCGTTCTTC. Translation gives CSAYRDSLFPFF.

This clonotype occurred once. A single base separates this from a much larger clone, so it may be a read error. The chain carries TRBV10-3 and TRBJ2-2; 8 positions agree with TRBD2. Trimming removed 8 bases from V and 2 bases from J; junction bases left unmatched: 13. This CDR3 is 17 amino acids long. Per the germline V gene, CDR1 is ENHRY and CDR2 is SYGVKD. CDR3 DNA sequence: TGTGCCATCCGTGTAGAGCGGGGGCCAGAAAACACCGGGGAGCTGTTTTTT. This encodes CAIRVERGPENTGELFF.

V usage is TRBV10-3 and J usage is TRBJ1-6, with D possibly being TRBD1 (6 bases). Trimming pared 4 bases from V and 7 bases from J, leaving 8 bases between. Germline V gives CDR1 ENHRY, CDR2 SYGVKD. The CDR3 covers 13 residues. The CDR3 loop is CAISAGANSPLHF. CDR3 nucleotides: TGTGCCATCAGTGCAGGGGCGAATTCACCCCTCCACTTT.

This clonotype was recorded at least ten times. The rearrangement links TRBV7-2 to TRBJ1-5, with D hard to call. Trimming cost V 5 bases and J 0 bases, with 5 bases left between them. There are 13 residues in the CDR3. CDR1 is SGHTA, CDR2 FQGNSA, per germline. The CDR3 DNA sequence: TGTGCCAGCAGCCGGTATAGCAATCAGCCCCAGCATTTT. Translated, it gives CASSRYSNQPQHF.

This clonotype was counted at least ten times. The rearrangement links TRBV5-1 to TRBJ1-1; D might be TRBD1 (6 bases). Germline assignment: CDR1 SGHRS and CDR2 YFSETQ. Trimming stripped 4 bases from V and 3 bases from J, with 10 bases between. The CDR3 is 13 amino acids. The CDR3 loop is CASSPRGDTEAFF. The CDR3 DNA follows: TGCGCCAGCAGCCCAAGGGGGGACACTGAAGCTTTCTTT.

This clonotype was seen many times. The chain combines TRBV5-1 with TRBJ2-7; 7 nucleotides agree with TRBD1. J lost 3 bases, V lost 0 bases, and 3 bases had no gene match. The CDR3 has 14 residues. CDR1 and CDR2 (germline): SGHRS, YFSETQ. The CDR3 sequence: CASSLEGALYEQYF. The CDR3 DNA is TGCGCCAGCAGCTTGGAGGGGGCCCTCTACGAGCAGTACTTC.

As concerns this clonotype: Given a much more abundant clone one base away, this may be a read error. The V and J genes are TRBV19 and TRBJ2-5; D gene ambiguous. The CDR3 runs 15 residues. Germline CDR1 reads LNHDA; CDR2 reads SQIVND (reference sequence). CDR3 sequence reads: CASSIRQPGGETPYF. Here the CDR3 DNA reads TGTGCCAGTAGTATCCGACAACCTGGCGGAGAGACCCCGTACTTC. Full variable domain (missing parts from reference TRBV19 and TRBJ2-5): DGGITQSPKYLFRKEGQNVTLSCEQNLNHDAMYWYRQDPGQGLRLIYYSQIVNDFQKGDIAEGYSVSREKKESFPLTVTSAQKNPTAFYLCASSIRQPGGETPYFGPGTRLLVL.

This clonotype was recorded at least ten times. This chain uses TRBV7-2 with TRBJ2-1; D unclear. Per germline, CDR1 SGHTA and CDR2 FQGNSA. Trimming took off 2 bases at V and 7 bases at J, with 6 bases between the two ends. The CDR3 has 12 amino acids. The CDR3 spells CASSLLRNEQFF. The CDR3 bases are TGTGCCAGCAGCTTATTGAGGAATGAGCAGTTCTTC. Looking up the rest from reference TRBV7-2 and TRBJ2-1 gives the full variable domain: GAGVSQSPSNKVTEKGKDVELRCDPISGHTALYWYRQSLGQGLEFLIYFQGNSAPDKSGLPSDRFSAERTGGSVSTLTIQRTQQEDSAVYLCASSLLRNEQFFGPGTRLTVL.